Listed below are T cell receptor beta chains from one sample, sequenced in a study of blood T cell repertoires in COVID-19. The assay was immunoSEQ multiplex PCR, and TCRdb's table has in-frame clones only and misses some. This sample has 450,000 to 600,000 clones, with roughly nine tenths found just once. What was sequenced was PBMCs or T cells enriched from blood (not recorded which). These receptors all stem from a woman under 30 who had recovered from COVID-19. Both conserved end residues are part of each CDR3. Each record gives: J gene, V gene, clone size, D gene, CDR3 DNA, CDR3 protein. D genes are given only for firm matches. Clone size is given for some rows only: seen once, a few or many times, or a class if the clone is expanded.

J gene: TRBJ1-1; V gene: TRBV5-1; clone size: .; D gene: TRBD1; CDR3 DNA: TGCGCCAGCAGCAAAGCAGGGGGTGAAGGAGCTGAAGCTTTCTTT; CDR3 protein: CASSKAGGEGAEAFF
J gene: TRBJ2-1; V gene: TRBV5-1; clone size: .; D gene: .; CDR3 DNA: TGCGCCAGCAGCTTTACGGGTGATAGGTACAATGAGCAGTTCTTC; CDR3 protein: CASSFTGDRYNEQFF
J gene: TRBJ2-7; V gene: TRBV7-9; clone size: .; D gene: .; CDR3 DNA: TGTGCCAGCAGTTCCTGGTCCAGCTCCTACGAGCAGTACTTC; CDR3 protein: CASSSWSSSYEQYF
J gene: TRBJ2-7; V gene: TRBV5-1; clone size: .; D gene: .; CDR3 DNA: TGCGCCAGCAGATCCTCCTCAGGGCTGGAGCAGTACTTC; CDR3 protein: CASRSSSGLEQYF
J gene: TRBJ1-4; V gene: TRBV6-1; clone size: .; D gene: .; CDR3 DNA: TGTGCCAGCAGTGAACCGGGAAATGAAAAACTGTTTTTT; CDR3 protein: CASSEPGNEKLFF
J gene: TRBJ2-5; V gene: TRBV11-2; clone size: .; D gene: .; CDR3 DNA: TGTGCCAGCAGCTCCCGGGGGGCAGGGCAAGAGACCCAGTACTTC; CDR3 protein: CASSSRGAGQETQYF
J gene: TRBJ2-1; V gene: TRBV5-1; clone size: .; D gene: TRBD1; CDR3 DNA: TGCGCCAGCAGCCCCTCGGGACAGGGGATCGATGAGCAGTTCTTC; CDR3 protein: CASSPSGQGIDEQFF
J gene: TRBJ1-4; V gene: TRBV2; clone size: .; D gene: .; CDR3 DNA: TGTGCCAGCACCACAGGGATGGGGGAAAAACTGTTTTTT; CDR3 protein: CASTTGMGEKLFF
J gene: TRBJ2-2; V gene: TRBV30; clone size: few; D gene: TRBD2; CDR3 DNA: TGTGCCTGTGCCGCCCCAAGCGGGGGGGTGGGGGAGCTGTTTTTT; CDR3 protein: CACAAPSGGVGELFF
J gene: TRBJ1-5; V gene: TRBV19; clone size: .; D gene: TRBD1; CDR3 DNA: TGTGCCAGTAGTACCCCCGACAGGGCCAATCAGCCCCAGCATTTT; CDR3 protein: CASSTPDRANQPQHF
J gene: TRBJ2-5; V gene: TRBV28; clone size: .; D gene: .; CDR3 DNA: TGTGCCAGCAGTTTATCACAGGGCCTAATCGAGACCCAGTACTTC; CDR3 protein: CASSLSQGLIETQYF
J gene: TRBJ2-1; V gene: TRBV6-8; clone size: .; D gene: .; CDR3 DNA: TGTGCCAGCACTCAGGCCAGTGAGCAGTTCTTC; CDR3 protein: CASTQASEQFF
J gene: TRBJ1-5; V gene: TRBV4-1; clone size: .; D gene: .; CDR3 DNA: TGCGCCAGCAGCCACAGGGGTGGCAATCAGCCCCAGCATTTT; CDR3 protein: CASSHRGGNQPQHF
J gene: TRBJ1-5; V gene: TRBV7-8; clone size: once; D gene: TRBD1; CDR3 DNA: TGTGCCAGCAGCTTTTTTTGGGCCAGGGGGGTCCCTCAGCCCCAGCATTTT; CDR3 protein: CASSFFWARGVPQPQHF
J gene: TRBJ2-3; V gene: TRBV7-9; clone size: .; D gene: TRBD1; CDR3 DNA: TGTGCCAGCAGCACCAGGGGGCCAGATACGCAGTATTTT; CDR3 protein: CASSTRGPDTQYF
J gene: TRBJ1-4; V gene: TRBV6-7; clone size: .; D gene: .; CDR3 DNA: TGTGCCAGCAGTCCCCGTCCGGGGGGGCAGGGAAAAAGTTTCACAACTAATGAAAAACTGTTTTTT; CDR3 protein: CASSPRPGGQGKSFTTNEKLFF
J gene: TRBJ1-6; V gene: TRBV6-5; clone size: .; D gene: TRBD1; CDR3 DNA: TGTGCCAGCAGTTATCAGACAGGGAGCTATAATTCACCCCTCCACTTT; CDR3 protein: CASSYQTGSYNSPLHF
J gene: TRBJ1-1; V gene: TRBV29-1; clone size: .; D gene: TRBD1; CDR3 DNA: TGCAGCGTTAAAGACAGGGTAAACACTGAAGCTTTCTTT; CDR3 protein: CSVKDRVNTEAFF
J gene: TRBJ2-5; V gene: TRBV5-4; clone size: .; D gene: .; CDR3 DNA: TGTGCCAGCAGCGGGATGGACAAGGAAGAGACCCAGTACTTC; CDR3 protein: CASSGMDKEETQYF
J gene: TRBJ2-3; V gene: TRBV7-9; clone size: .; D gene: TRBD2; CDR3 DNA: TGTGCCAGCAGCCCCTCCGGCAGCGGGGGCAGCACAGATACGCAGTATTTT; CDR3 protein: CASSPSGSGGSTDTQYF
J gene: TRBJ1-1; V gene: TRBV7-8; clone size: .; D gene: .; CDR3 DNA: TGTGCCAGCGTTCCCAGGGGTGGGACTGAAGCTTTCTTT; CDR3 protein: CASVPRGGTEAFF
J gene: TRBJ1-5; V gene: TRBV6-6; clone size: .; D gene: .; CDR3 DNA: TGTGCCAGCACTAAGGGGCAGGGCGGTCAGCCCCAGCATTTT; CDR3 protein: CASTKGQGGQPQHF
J gene: TRBJ2-1; V gene: TRBV30; clone size: .; D gene: .; CDR3 DNA: TGTGCCTGTGACAGCCTCAGGATCTACAATGAGCAGTTCTTC; CDR3 protein: CACDSLRIYNEQFF
J gene: TRBJ2-2; V gene: TRBV11-2; clone size: .; D gene: .; CDR3 DNA: TGTGCCAGCAGCTTCCTGACAGTCCGAGGGGAGCTGTTTTTT; CDR3 protein: CASSFLTVRGELFF
J gene: TRBJ1-2; V gene: TRBV19; clone size: once; D gene: TRBD1; CDR3 DNA: TGTGCCAGTAGTATGACGACAGGGGGCCTCGGTGGCTACACCTTC; CDR3 protein: CASSMTTGGLGGYTF
J gene: TRBJ1-1; V gene: TRBV18; clone size: .; D gene: TRBD1; CDR3 DNA: TGTGCCAGCTCCCGGGACAGACCCATGAACACTGAAGCTTTCTTT; CDR3 protein: CASSRDRPMNTEAFF
J gene: TRBJ1-4; V gene: TRBV12-3/TRBV12-4; clone size: .; D gene: .; CDR3 DNA: TGTGCCAGCAGCCCCGGTCGGGGGGAAAAACTGTTTTTT; CDR3 protein: CASSPGRGEKLFF
J gene: TRBJ2-5; V gene: TRBV11-2; clone size: .; D gene: .; CDR3 DNA: TGTGCCAGCAGCTTAGAGGGGCAGCCCAAAGAGACCCAGTACTTC; CDR3 protein: CASSLEGQPKETQYF
J gene: TRBJ2-1; V gene: TRBV23-1; clone size: .; D gene: TRBD2; CDR3 DNA: TGCGCCAGCAGTCAATCTGCTACGGGGATAGATTGCGGGGGGGCCTATGAGCAGTTCTTC; CDR3 protein: CASSQSATGIDCGGAYEQFF
J gene: TRBJ1-2; V gene: TRBV19; clone size: .; D gene: TRBD1; CDR3 DNA: TGTGCCAGTACGGTCGAAGGGACAGCTACCTATGGCTACACCTTC; CDR3 protein: CASTVEGTATYGYTF
J gene: TRBJ1-1; V gene: TRBV30; clone size: .; D gene: TRBD1; CDR3 DNA: TGTGCCTCACAGGGGGGGATCTTGGGGACTGAAGCTTTCTTT; CDR3 protein: CASQGGILGTEAFF
J gene: TRBJ2-7; V gene: TRBV9; clone size: .; D gene: TRBD2; CDR3 DNA: TGTGCCAGCAGCGGTCGAGCGGGGGAAAGCTCCTACGAGCAGTACTTC; CDR3 protein: CASSGRAGESSYEQYF
J gene: TRBJ1-6; V gene: TRBV5-1; clone size: once; D gene: .; CDR3 DNA: TGCGCCAGCAGCCCCGGGGAAGACACCTCACCCCTCCACTTT; CDR3 protein: CASSPGEDTSPLHF
J gene: TRBJ2-3; V gene: TRBV7-2; clone size: .; D gene: .; CDR3 DNA: TGTGCCAGCAGCTTCGGCCAGCAGGGTACAGATACGCAGTATTTT; CDR3 protein: CASSFGQQGTDTQYF
J gene: TRBJ2-3; V gene: TRBV11-2; clone size: .; D gene: .; CDR3 DNA: TGTGCCAGCAGCCTAAGCGGGCCGCTCTTGGATACGCAGTATTTT; CDR3 protein: CASSLSGPLLDTQYF
J gene: TRBJ2-5; V gene: TRBV7-9; clone size: .; D gene: TRBD1; CDR3 DNA: TGTGCCAGCAGCCCAGCAGGGGGAAGCATAGCCAAGACCCAGTACTTC; CDR3 protein: CASSPAGGSIAKTQYF
J gene: TRBJ2-3; V gene: TRBV5-1; clone size: .; D gene: .; CDR3 DNA: TGCGCCAGCACGCCTTCGTGGGGCGATACGCAGTATTTT; CDR3 protein: CASTPSWGDTQYF
J gene: TRBJ2-2; V gene: TRBV19; clone size: .; D gene: .; CDR3 DNA: TGTGCCAGTACCCCACACCCGGGAGGGGAGCTGTTTTTT; CDR3 protein: CASTPHPGGELFF
J gene: TRBJ1-6; V gene: TRBV5-6; clone size: .; D gene: .; CDR3 DNA: TGTGCCAGCAGCTTCGGGACAAAGAATTCACCCCTCCACTTT; CDR3 protein: CASSFGTKNSPLHF
J gene: TRBJ1-5; V gene: TRBV5-8; clone size: .; D gene: .; CDR3 DNA: TGTGCCAGCAGCCATCGGGACTCCGCTCAGCCCCAGCATTTT; CDR3 protein: CASSHRDSAQPQHF
J gene: TRBJ1-2; V gene: TRBV5-1; clone size: .; D gene: TRBD1; CDR3 DNA: TGCGCCAGCAGCCGTGGGACAGGGGGCCACTATGGCTACACCTTC; CDR3 protein: CASSRGTGGHYGYTF
J gene: TRBJ1-2; V gene: TRBV6-1; clone size: .; D gene: .; CDR3 DNA: TGTGCCAGCAGTGAAGCGTCTCAGGGTCCCAATGGCTACACCTTC; CDR3 protein: CASSEASQGPNGYTF
J gene: TRBJ1-4; V gene: TRBV11-2; clone size: .; D gene: .; CDR3 DNA: TGTGCCAGCAGCCCCCGTTGGGGATTAACGGGAGAAAAACTGTTTTTT; CDR3 protein: CASSPRWGLTGEKLFF
J gene: TRBJ1-3; V gene: TRBV7-2; clone size: .; D gene: .; CDR3 DNA: TGTGCCAGCAGCCCGGATGGGGGGTTGGAGGGAAACACCATATATTTT; CDR3 protein: CASSPDGGLEGNTIYF
J gene: TRBJ2-5; V gene: TRBV7-2; clone size: .; D gene: TRBD2; CDR3 DNA: TGTGCCAGCAGCCTAGCGGGGGGGCAGTTAGTGACCCAGTACTTC; CDR3 protein: CASSLAGGQLVTQYF
J gene: TRBJ2-1; V gene: TRBV2; clone size: .; D gene: .; CDR3 DNA: TGTGCCAGCAGTCTGGGGGGGCGAAATGAGCAGTTCTTC; CDR3 protein: CASSLGGRNEQFF
J gene: TRBJ1-5; V gene: TRBV28; clone size: .; D gene: TRBD1; CDR3 DNA: TGTGCCAGCAGTTTGGTCGGACAGGGGGATCAGCCCCAGCATTTT; CDR3 protein: CASSLVGQGDQPQHF
J gene: TRBJ1-4; V gene: TRBV6-5; clone size: .; D gene: .; CDR3 DNA: TGTGCCAGCAGCCTCGAACGAGAGGAAAAACTGTTTTTT; CDR3 protein: CASSLEREEKLFF
J gene: TRBJ2-2; V gene: TRBV24-1; clone size: .; D gene: TRBD1; CDR3 DNA: TGTGCCACCACCCCCGCCAGGGGGAACGGGGAGCTGTTTTTT; CDR3 protein: CATTPARGNGELFF
J gene: TRBJ1-3; V gene: TRBV7-3; clone size: .; D gene: .; CDR3 DNA: TGTGCCAGCAGCTTATACCCCCCGGGGGGAAACACCATATATTTT; CDR3 protein: CASSLYPPGGNTIYF
J gene: TRBJ2-7; V gene: TRBV30; clone size: .; D gene: .; CDR3 DNA: TGTGCCTGGAGTGGGAGACAGGTTCTTTACGAGCAGTACTTC; CDR3 protein: CAWSGRQVLYEQYF
J gene: TRBJ2-1; V gene: TRBV2; clone size: .; D gene: .; CDR3 DNA: TGTGCCAGCAGTGGGGGGCCGACCAATGAGCAGTTCTTC; CDR3 protein: CASSGGPTNEQFF
J gene: TRBJ2-7; V gene: TRBV30; clone size: .; D gene: TRBD1; CDR3 DNA: TGTGCCTGGGTCGGCTTGGGACAGGGGGCGGTCGAGCAGTACTTC; CDR3 protein: CAWVGLGQGAVEQYF
J gene: TRBJ1-1; V gene: TRBV28; clone size: .; D gene: .; CDR3 DNA: TGTGCCAGCAGTTTTGGGAGGATCACTGAAGCTTTCTTT; CDR3 protein: CASSFGRITEAFF
J gene: TRBJ2-5; V gene: TRBV6-2/TRBV6-3; clone size: .; D gene: .; CDR3 DNA: TGTGCCAGCAGTTACTCCCCAGGGGCCCAAGAGACCCAGTACTTC; CDR3 protein: CASSYSPGAQETQYF
J gene: TRBJ1-3; V gene: TRBV19; clone size: .; D gene: .; CDR3 DNA: TGTGCCAGTACCCAGGGAGGGGGAATGACTGGAAACACCATATATTTT; CDR3 protein: CASTQGGGMTGNTIYF
J gene: TRBJ1-2; V gene: TRBV3-1/TRBV3-2; clone size: once; D gene: TRBD1; CDR3 DNA: TGTGCCAGCAGCCCTGCAGGGGGCGCGAATGGCTACACCTTC; CDR3 protein: CASSPAGGANGYTF